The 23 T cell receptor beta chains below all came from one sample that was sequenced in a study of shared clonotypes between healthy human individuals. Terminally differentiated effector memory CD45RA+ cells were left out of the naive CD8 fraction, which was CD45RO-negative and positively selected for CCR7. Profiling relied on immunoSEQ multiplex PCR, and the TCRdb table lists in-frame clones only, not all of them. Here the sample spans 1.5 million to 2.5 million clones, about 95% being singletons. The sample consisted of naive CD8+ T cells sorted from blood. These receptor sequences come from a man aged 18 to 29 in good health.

The CDR3: CASSQDLGGRVNEKLFF. The CDR3 DNA is TGCGCCAGCAGCCAAGACCTTGGGGGGCGCGTTAATGAAAAACTGTTTTTT. The chain recombines TRBV4-1 with TRBJ1-4; tentative D call: TRBD1 (6 bases). CDR3 length equals 17 residues. Per the germline V gene, CDR1 is MGHRA and CDR2 is YSYEKL. Deletions cut 0 bases from V and 4 bases from J, with 15 bases between.

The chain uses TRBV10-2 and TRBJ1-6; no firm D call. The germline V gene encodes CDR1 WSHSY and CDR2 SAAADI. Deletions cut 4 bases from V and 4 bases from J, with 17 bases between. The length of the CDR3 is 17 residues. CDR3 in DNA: TGCGCCAGCAGTGTACCGGGCGACCGTCTTTATAATTCACCCCTCCACTTT. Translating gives CASSVPGDRLYNSPLHF.

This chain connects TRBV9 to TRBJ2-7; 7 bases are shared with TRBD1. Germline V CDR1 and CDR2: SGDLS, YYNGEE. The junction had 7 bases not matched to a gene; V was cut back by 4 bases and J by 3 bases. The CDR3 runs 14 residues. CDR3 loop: CASSTPRDSYEQYF. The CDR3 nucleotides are TGTGCCAGCAGCACACCCCGGGACAGCTACGAGCAGTACTTC.

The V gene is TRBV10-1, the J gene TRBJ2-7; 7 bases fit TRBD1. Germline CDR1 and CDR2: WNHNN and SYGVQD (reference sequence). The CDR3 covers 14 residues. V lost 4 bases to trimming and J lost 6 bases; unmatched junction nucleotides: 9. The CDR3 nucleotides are TGCGCCAGCAGTGGGGGACAGACAGGGTCCGAGCAGTACTTC. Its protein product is CASSGGQTGSEQYF.

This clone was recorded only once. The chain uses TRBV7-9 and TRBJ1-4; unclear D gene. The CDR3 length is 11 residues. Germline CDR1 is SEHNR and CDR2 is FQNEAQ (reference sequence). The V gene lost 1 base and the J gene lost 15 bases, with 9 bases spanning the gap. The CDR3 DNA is TGTGCCAGCAGCTTAGTAGGCCCTTTGTTTTTT. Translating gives CASSLVGPLFF.

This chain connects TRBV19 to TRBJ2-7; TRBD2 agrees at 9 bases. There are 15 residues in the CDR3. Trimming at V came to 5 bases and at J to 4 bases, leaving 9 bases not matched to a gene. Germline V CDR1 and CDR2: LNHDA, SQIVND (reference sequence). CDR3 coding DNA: TGTGCCAGTAGTTCCTCAGCGGGAGGCCATTACGAGCAGTACTTC. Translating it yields CASSSSAGGHYEQYF.

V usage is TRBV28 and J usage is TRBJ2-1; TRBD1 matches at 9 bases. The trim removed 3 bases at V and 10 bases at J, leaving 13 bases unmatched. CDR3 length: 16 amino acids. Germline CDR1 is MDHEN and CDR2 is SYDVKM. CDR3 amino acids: CASSFAATGGSREQFF. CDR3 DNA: TGTGCCAGCAGTTTCGCCGCCACAGGGGGCTCTCGGGAGCAGTTCTTC.

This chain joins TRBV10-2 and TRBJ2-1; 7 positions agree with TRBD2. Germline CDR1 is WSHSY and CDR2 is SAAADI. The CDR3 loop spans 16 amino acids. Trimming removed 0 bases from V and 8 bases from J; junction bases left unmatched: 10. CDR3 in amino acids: CASSESVNFGRHEQFF. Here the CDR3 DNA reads TGCGCCAGCAGTGAGTCGGTCAATTTCGGGAGGCATGAGCAGTTCTTC.

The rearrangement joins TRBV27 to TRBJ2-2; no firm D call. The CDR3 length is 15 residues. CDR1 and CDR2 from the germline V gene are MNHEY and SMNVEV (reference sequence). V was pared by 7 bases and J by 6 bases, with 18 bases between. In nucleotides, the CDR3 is TGTGCCAGCAAGGCCGAGCCTCAATCCGCCGGGGAGCTGTTTTTT. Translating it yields CASKAEPQSAGELFF.

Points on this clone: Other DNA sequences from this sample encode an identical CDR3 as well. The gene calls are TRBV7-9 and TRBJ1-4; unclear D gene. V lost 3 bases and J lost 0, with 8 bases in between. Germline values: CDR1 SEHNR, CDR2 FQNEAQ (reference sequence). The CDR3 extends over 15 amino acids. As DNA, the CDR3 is TGTGCCAGCAGCTTTCTTGAACCAACTAATGAAAAACTGTTTTTT. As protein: CASSFLEPTNEKLFF. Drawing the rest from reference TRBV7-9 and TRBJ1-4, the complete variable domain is DTGVSQNPRHKITKRGQNVTFRCDPISEHNRLYWYRQTLGQGPEFLTYFQNEAQLEKSRLLSDRFSAERPKGSFSTLEIQRTEQGDSAMYLCASSFLEPTNEKLFFGSGTQLSVL.

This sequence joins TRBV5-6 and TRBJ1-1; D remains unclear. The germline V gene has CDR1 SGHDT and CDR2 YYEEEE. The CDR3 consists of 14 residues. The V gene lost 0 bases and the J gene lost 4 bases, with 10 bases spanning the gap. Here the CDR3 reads CASSLASGSTEAFF. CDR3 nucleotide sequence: TGTGCCAGCAGCTTGGCCAGCGGTTCCACTGAAGCTTTCTTT.

The CDR3 nucleotides are TGCGCCAGCAGCGCGACCGGTTTTGAGTACGAGCAGTACTTC. Its translation: CASSATGFEYEQYF. The V call is TRBV5-1, the J call TRBJ2-7; no clear D. This CDR3 has 14 amino acids. Trimming removed 4 bases at V and 4 bases at J, with 15 bases between. CDR1 SGHRS and CDR2 YFSETQ come from the germline V gene.

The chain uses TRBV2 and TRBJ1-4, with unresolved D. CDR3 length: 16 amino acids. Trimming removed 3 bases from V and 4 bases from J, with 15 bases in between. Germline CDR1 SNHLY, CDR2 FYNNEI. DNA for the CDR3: TGTGCCAGCAGTGATGGGGAAAAACTTAATAATGAAAAACTGTTTTTT. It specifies CASSDGEKLNNEKLFF.

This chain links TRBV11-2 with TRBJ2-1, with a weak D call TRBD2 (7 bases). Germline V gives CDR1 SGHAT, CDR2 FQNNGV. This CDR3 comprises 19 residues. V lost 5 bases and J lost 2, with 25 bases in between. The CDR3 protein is CASSLRPEGGLFTYNEQFF. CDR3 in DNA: TGTGCCAGCAGCCTCAGGCCGGAGGGGGGGCTGTTTACCTACAATGAGCAGTTCTTC.

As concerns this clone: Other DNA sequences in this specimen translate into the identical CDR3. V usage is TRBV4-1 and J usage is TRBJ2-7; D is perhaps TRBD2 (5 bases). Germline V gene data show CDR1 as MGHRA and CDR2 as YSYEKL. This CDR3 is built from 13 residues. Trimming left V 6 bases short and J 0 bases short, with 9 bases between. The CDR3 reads CASSLTSSYEQYF. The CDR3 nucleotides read TGCGCCAGCAGTCTAACTAGCTCCTACGAGCAGTACTTC.

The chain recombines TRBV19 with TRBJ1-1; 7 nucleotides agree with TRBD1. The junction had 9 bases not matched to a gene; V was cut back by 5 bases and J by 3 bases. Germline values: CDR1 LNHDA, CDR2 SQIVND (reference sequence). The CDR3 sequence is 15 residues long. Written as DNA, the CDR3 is TGTGCCAGTAGTGGGCCGAGACAGGGAGACACTGAAGCTTTCTTT. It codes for CASSGPRQGDTEAFF.

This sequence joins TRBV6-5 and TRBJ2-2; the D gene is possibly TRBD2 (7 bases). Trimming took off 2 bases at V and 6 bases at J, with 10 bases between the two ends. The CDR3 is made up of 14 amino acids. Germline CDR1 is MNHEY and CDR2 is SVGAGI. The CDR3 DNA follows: TGTGCCAGCAGTTACGGGGAGGGGGCCGGGGAGCTGTTTTTT. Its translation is CASSYGEGAGELFF.

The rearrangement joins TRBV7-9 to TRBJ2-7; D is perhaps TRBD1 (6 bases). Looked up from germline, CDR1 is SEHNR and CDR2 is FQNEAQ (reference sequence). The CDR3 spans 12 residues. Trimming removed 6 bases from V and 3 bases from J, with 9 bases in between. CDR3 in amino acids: CASRGDNYEQYF. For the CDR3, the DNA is TGTGCCAGCAGGGGGGACAACTACGAGCAGTACTTC.

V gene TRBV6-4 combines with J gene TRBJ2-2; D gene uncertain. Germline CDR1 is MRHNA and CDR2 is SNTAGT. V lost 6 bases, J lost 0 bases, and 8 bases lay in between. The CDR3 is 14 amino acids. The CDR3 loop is CASSFGPNTGELFF. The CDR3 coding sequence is TGTGCCAGCAGCTTCGGGCCGAACACCGGGGAGCTGTTTTTT.

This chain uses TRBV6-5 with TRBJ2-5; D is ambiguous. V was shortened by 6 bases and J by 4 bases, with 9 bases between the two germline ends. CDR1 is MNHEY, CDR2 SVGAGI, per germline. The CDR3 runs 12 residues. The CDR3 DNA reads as TGTGCCAGCAGCCCGGACCCAGAGACCCAGTACTTC. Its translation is CASSPDPETQYF.

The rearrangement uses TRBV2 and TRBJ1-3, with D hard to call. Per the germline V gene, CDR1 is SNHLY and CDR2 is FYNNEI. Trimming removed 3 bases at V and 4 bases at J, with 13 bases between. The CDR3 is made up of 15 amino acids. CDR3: CASSDPAGMGNTIYF. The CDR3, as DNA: TGTGCCAGCAGTGATCCGGCGGGGATGGGAAACACCATATATTTT. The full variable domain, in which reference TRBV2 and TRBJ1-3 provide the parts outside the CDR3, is EPEVTQTPSHQVTQMGQEVILRCVPISNHLYFYWYRQILGQKVEFLVSFYNNEISEKSEIFDDQFSVERPDGSNFTLKIRSTKLEDSAMYFCASSDPAGMGNTIYFGEGSWLTVV.

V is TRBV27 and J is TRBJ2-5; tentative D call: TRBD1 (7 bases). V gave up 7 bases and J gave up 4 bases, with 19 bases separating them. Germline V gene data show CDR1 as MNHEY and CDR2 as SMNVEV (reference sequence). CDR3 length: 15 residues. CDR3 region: CASTLRGAETETQYF. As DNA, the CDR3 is TGTGCCAGCACCCTCAGGGGGGCCGAGACAGAGACCCAGTACTTC.

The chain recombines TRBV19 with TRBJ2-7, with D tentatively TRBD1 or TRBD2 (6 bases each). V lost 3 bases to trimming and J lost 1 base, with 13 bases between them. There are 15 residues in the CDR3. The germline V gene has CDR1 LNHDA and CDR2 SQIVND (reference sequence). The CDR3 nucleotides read TGTGCCAGTAGTATTGGGGGGACATTTTCCTACGAGCAGTACTTC. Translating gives CASSIGGTFSYEQYF.